This T cell receptor beta chain emerged from a study of graft-versus-host responses after intestinal transplantation. Study outcomes and limitations: Graft-donor T cell macrochimerism in patients accompanied high graft-versus-host to host-versus-graft clonal ratios in allografts.

Germline CDR1 reads MNHEY; CDR2 reads SMNVEV (reference sequence). The trim removed 4 bases at V and 6 bases at J, leaving 5 bases unmatched. This CDR3 spans 14 amino acids. This clone occurred once. Its specificity is unknown. The data were produced by immunoSEQ multiplex PCR, yet TCRdb's version contains in-frame clones alone and is incomplete. The sample yields 50,000 or so clones, approximately 89% seen once. The source material was PBMCs, sampled about 120 days after intestinal transplantation. The chain is built from TRBV27 and TRBJ2-1; 8 bases line up with TRBD2. The clonotype originates from a human patient who received an intestinal transplant, so some T cells may come from the graft donor. CDR3 nucleotide sequence: TGTGCCAGCAGTTGGGGACTAGAGGGCAATGAGCAGTTCTTC. Translated: CASSWGLEGNEQFF.